The 5 T cell receptor beta chains presented below share a single source sample, sequenced in a study of beta chain features in type 1 diabetes. The antigens these receptors bind are not known. Overall study results and limits: Shorter TCRB CDR3s, moderately but significantly so, marked every one of the four CD4+ subsets in Type 1 diabetes patients.

Expressed TCRB transcripts were sequenced because the isolated RNA had all been reverse transcribed beforehand. The table came from immunoSEQ multiplex PCR; TCRdb's copy has only in-frame clones and leaves some out. The sample shows 300,000 to 350,000 clones, approximately 10% of them seen only once. What was sequenced was central memory CD4+ T cells from blood. Receptors originate from a man under 40 with type 1 diabetes.

J is TRBJ2-1 and V is TRBV7-9; D might be TRBD2 (7 bases). This CDR3 has 15 amino acids. CDR1 is SEHNR, CDR2 FQNEAQ, per germline (reference sequence). The ends were cut back, 5 bases at V and 4 bases at J, with 15 bases in the middle. CDR3 protein: CASSPAGDTYNEQFF. In nucleotides, the CDR3 is TGTGCCAGCAGCCCTGCGGGGGACACTTACAATGAGCAGTTCTTC.

V and J are TRBV4-1 and TRBJ2-3; D not certain. CDR1 MGHRA and CDR2 YSYEKL come from the germline V gene. The CDR3 sequence is 17 residues long. V was pared by 4 bases and J by 4 bases, with 21 bases between. The CDR3 loop is CASSRKGYTETADTQYF. Written as DNA, the CDR3 is TGCGCCAGCAGCCGAAAGGGTTATACGGAAACAGCAGATACGCAGTATTTT.

V is TRBV19 and J is TRBJ2-7; TRBD1 matches at 10 bases. Per the germline V gene, CDR1 is LNHDA and CDR2 is SQIVND (reference sequence). V was clipped by 3 bases and J by 4 bases; unmatched bases: 3. The CDR3 totals 14 residues. CDR3 sequence reads: CASSMRTGGYEQYF. The CDR3 DNA follows: TGTGCCAGTAGTATGAGGACAGGGGGTTACGAGCAGTACTTC.

This clone was seen a few times. The chain employs TRBV18 and TRBJ2-3; 8 positions match TRBD1. V was pared by 1 base and J by 6 bases, with 9 bases of the junction left unmatched. Germline CDR1 KGHSH, CDR2 LQKENI. CDR3 length: 16 amino acids. CDR3 nucleotide sequence: TGTGCCAGCTCACCACGGTCAGGGGGCCACATTGATACGCAGTATTTT. It codes for CASSPRSGGHIDTQYF. Together with reference TRBV18 and TRBJ2-3, the CDR3 gives the full variable domain: NAGVMQNPRHLVRRRGQEARLRCSPMKGHSHVYWYRQLPEEGLKFMVYLQKENIIDESGMPKERFSAEFPKEGPSILRIQQVVRGDSAAYFCASSPRSGGHIDTQYFGPGTRLTVL.

The chain carries TRBV5-1 and TRBJ2-7, with TRBD1 matching over 7 bases. The germline gives CDR1 SGHRS, CDR2 YFSETQ. The CDR3 consists of 14 residues. The junction had 13 bases not matched to a gene; V was cut back by 4 bases and J by 9 bases. For the CDR3, the DNA is TGCGCCAGCAGCGGCACAGGGGTTCAGATCTTGCAGTACTTC. This encodes CASSGTGVQILQYF.